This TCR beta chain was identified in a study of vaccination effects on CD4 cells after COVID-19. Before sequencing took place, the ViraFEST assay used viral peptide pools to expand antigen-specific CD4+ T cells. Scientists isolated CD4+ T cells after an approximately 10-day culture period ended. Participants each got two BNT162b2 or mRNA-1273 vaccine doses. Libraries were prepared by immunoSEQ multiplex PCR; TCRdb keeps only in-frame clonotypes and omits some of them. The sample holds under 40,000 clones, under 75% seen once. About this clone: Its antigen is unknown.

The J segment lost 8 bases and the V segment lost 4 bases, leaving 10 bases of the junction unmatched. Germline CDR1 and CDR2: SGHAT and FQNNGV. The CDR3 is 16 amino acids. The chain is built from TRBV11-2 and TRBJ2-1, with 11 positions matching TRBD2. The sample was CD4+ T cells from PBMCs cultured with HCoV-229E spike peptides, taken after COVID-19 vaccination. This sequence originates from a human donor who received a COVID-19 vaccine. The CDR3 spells CASSSLAGGPLDEQFF. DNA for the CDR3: TGTGCCAGCAGCTCGTTAGCGGGGGGGCCTTTGGATGAGCAGTTCTTC.